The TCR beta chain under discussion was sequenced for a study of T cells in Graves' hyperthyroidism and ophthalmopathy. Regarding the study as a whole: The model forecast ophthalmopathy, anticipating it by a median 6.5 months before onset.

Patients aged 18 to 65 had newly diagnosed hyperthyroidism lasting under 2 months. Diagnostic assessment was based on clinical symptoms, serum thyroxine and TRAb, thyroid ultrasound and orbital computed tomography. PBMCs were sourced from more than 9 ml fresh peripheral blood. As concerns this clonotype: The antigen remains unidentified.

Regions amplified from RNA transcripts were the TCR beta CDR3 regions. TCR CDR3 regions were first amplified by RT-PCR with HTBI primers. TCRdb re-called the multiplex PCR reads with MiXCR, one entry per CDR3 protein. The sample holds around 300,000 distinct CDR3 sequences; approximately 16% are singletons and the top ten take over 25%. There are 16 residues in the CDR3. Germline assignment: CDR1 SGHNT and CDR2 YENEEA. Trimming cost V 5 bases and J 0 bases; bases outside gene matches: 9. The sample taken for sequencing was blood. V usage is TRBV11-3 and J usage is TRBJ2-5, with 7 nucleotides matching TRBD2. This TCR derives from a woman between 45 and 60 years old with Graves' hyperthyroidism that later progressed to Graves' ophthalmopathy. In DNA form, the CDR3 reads TGTGCCAGCAGCCCCGGACTAGAAGTGTACCAAGAGACCCAGTACTTC. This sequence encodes CASSPGLEVYQETQYF.